This TCR beta chain was retrieved from a study of blood T cell repertoires in COVID-19. Study details: Some COVID-19 samples were acute and others convalescent; all came from the United States, Italy and Spain. T cells, B-cell-depleted T cells, or PBMCs provided the cDNA or gDNA that served as material.

Trimming removed 11 bases from V and 9 bases from J; junction bases left unmatched: 0. The CDR3 extends over 8 amino acids. In the authors' methods: Estimated nucleated cell counts came from reference gene primer amplification. Some clones are missing from TCRdb's copy, which holds only in-frame ones; the method was immunoSEQ multiplex PCR. D and trimming were read from the DNA, whereas the V and J calls and clone size are those reported in that table. The top ten hold 27% of the sample, which has some 78,000 clones, 86% seen once. This sequence was found in a man in his forties or fifties with active or convalescent COVID-19. The sample consisted of peripheral blood. V gene TRBV12-3 or TRBV12-4 combines with J gene TRBJ2-5, with 7 nucleotides matching TRBD2. CDR3 loop: CAREAQYF. The CDR3 DNA is TGTGCCCGGGAGGCCCAGTACTTC.